This T cell receptor (beta chain) was sequenced for a study of vaccination and CD4 T cells after COVID-19 (dated by TCRdb to between 2021 and 2024). At the level of the whole study: Convalescent patients had a positive SARS-CoV-2 result on nasal swab PCR, and of these patients, nine had mild disease and one had severe disease. Post-COVID blood samples from convalescent patients were collected a median of about 110 days after diagnosis, with a range of 35 to 161 days. The spike-specific CD4+ TCR repertoire was compared before and after mRNA vaccination in fewer than eleven COVID-19 convalescent patients and a few infection-naive healthy vaccine recipients. Participants got two doses of the Pfizer-BioNTech BNT162b2 vaccine (n=8) or two doses of the Moderna mRNA-1273 vaccine (n=2). As controls, cultures received a CEFX viral epitope pool (the positive control), an HIV-1 Nef peptide pool (the negative control), or no peptide at all. The time from the second vaccine dose to post-vaccine blood sampling had a median of roughly 77 days and ranged from about 12 to 241 days. For stimulating the cultures, overlapping spike peptide pools were used, derived from SARS-CoV-2 as well as from the common cold coronaviruses HCoV-NL63, HCoV-OC43 and HCoV-229E. The convalescent cohort included six males and four females, with two Hispanic individuals, seven Caucasians, two Asians and one multiracial person.

What this sample's treatment or condition label stands for: approximately 9-day PBMC culture with coronavirus spike peptide pools or control peptides (ViraFEST assay). The ViraFEST assay, used in the study, expanded antigen-specific T cells with peptide pools and then identified the expanded clonotypes through TCR sequencing. The positive SARS-CoV-2 PCR tests of the convalescent patients were dated from March to December 2020, before the Alpha, Beta and Delta variants emerged in the United States. Each well held more than 1.5 million PBMCs cultured in IMDM containing roughly 5.4% human AB serum and approximately 9.8 IU/ml IL-2, with 10 ug/ml peptide pools added. On days 3 and 7, half of the culture medium was replaced with fresh IL-2-containing medium. After 10 days of culture, CD4+ T cells were isolated by negative selection with the EasySep CD4+ T cell isolation kit. Ficoll-Paque Plus gradient centrifugation was used to isolate PBMCs from whole blood, and the isolated PBMCs were then either used fresh or cryopreserved at -140C. Each culture condition was generally run in triplicate wells.

Taken from cysteine to phenylalanine, the CDR3 has 15 residues. Only the CDR3 DNA is retained, 45 bases long and in frame from the first base. For CDR1 and CDR2, the germline V gene lists MNHEY and SVGEGT. V lost 6 bases and J lost 2 bases; the stretch between them is 14 bases long. As concerns this clonotype: The antigen it binds to is not known. Base quality data are lacking; no much larger clone is found one base away.

Libraries were prepared through PCR. DNA from cultured CD4+ T cells underwent TCR sequencing with the Oncomine TCR Beta short-read assay at the Johns Hopkins FTIC core. The QIAamp micro DNA kit was used to extract genomic DNA from the cultured CD4+ T cells. The Oncomine TCR Beta libraries from cultured CD4+ T cells were pooled using unique dual indexes and then sequenced on an Illumina iSeq 100. The published analysis was carried out like this. Non-productive sequences were removed, and CDR3s that did not start with C, did not end with F or W, or were shorter than 7 amino acids were discarded. The MANAFEST web application identified antigen-specific clonotypes by comparing peptide-stimulated wells against reference wells and other culture wells. To be called positive, a clone needed an FDR below 0.05, an odds ratio above 5, and a productive frequency above 0.1% in at least two of three replicate wells. Cross-reactive clonotypes were defined as significantly expanded in both SARS-CoV-2 spike wells and at least one common cold coronavirus spike condition. Similarity between CDR3 sequences was evaluated in R version 3.6.1 using Levenshtein distances (stringdist) and unrooted phylogenetic trees (ape). Clones were called with MiXCR by TCRdb after fastp trimmed the public reads at Q25, and only in-frame beta chains were retained. One record per CDR3 amino acid sequence lists the most common genes and DNA. The V and J calls follow TCRdb's processing rather than the paper's. Here the sample has about 10,000 distinct CDR3 sequences; over 60% occur a single time. Under 9.5% of the sample belongs to the ten largest clones.

On the study overall, not on this receptor specifically: Among the post-vaccine SARS-CoV-2-reactive clones in convalescent patients, a median approximately 90% showed up only after vaccination, which suggests vaccine-specific priming. Of the vaccine-specific clones in convalescent patients, 304 of 307, or nearly all, reacted only to SARS-CoV-2 spike and did not cross-react with common cold coronaviruses. Relatively few convalescent patients were included in the study, and early timepoints after natural infection were not analyzed. Although the median number of SARS-CoV-2-reactive clonotypes went up from 20 to 25 after infection to some 40 after vaccination, the increase was not significant.

The rearranged segments are TRBV6-2 or TRBV6-3 and TRBJ2-1; a weak D assignment points to TRBD1 (6 bases agree). The sequence was obtained from a human donor who had recovered from COVID-19. Sequencing was performed on CD4+ T cells from blood, cultured in vitro. The CDR3 in this case is CASREQGSTYNEQFF. The DNA reads TGTGCCAGCAGGGAACAGGGTTCTACCTACAATGAGCAGTTCTTC.